Sequencing of this T cell receptor (beta chain) was carried out in a study of cytomegalovirus exposure and HLA in healthy donors. Study-level findings and limits: Later examination showed HLA-associated TCR beta chains had greater clonal expansion than equally common others.

This clone occurred a few times. Its target is not known. The PCR employed 60 Vbeta primers together with 13 Jbeta primers. TCRdb's table, derived via immunoSEQ multiplex PCR, lists solely in-frame clones and lacks some. The sample includes 110,000 to 150,000 clones, over 75% seen only once; the top ten take 1.2%. This sequence originates from a female donor in good health and CMV-seronegative. The material sequenced was PBMCs.

CDR3 residues: CASSNHRDSGSNQPQHF. For the CDR3, the DNA is TGTGCCAGTAGTAATCATCGGGACAGCGGTAGCAATCAGCCCCAGCATTTT. The V gene is TRBV19, the J gene TRBJ1-5; 7 bases map to TRBD1. CDR1 and CDR2 from the germline V gene are LNHDA and SQIVND (reference sequence). This CDR3 has 17 residues. V gave up 4 bases and J gave up 0 bases; unmatched junction bases: 9.